The 7 T cell receptor beta chains listed next were all sequenced from one sample in a study of blood T cells in healthy people across ages. With a J-beta primer mix and a sample-barcoded 5' primer, a second PCR ran roughly 6 to 11 cycles. From the 5' RACE reads, TCRdb called clonotypes with MiXCR, one entry per CDR3 protein. The table lists roughly 2 million distinct CDR3 sequences, roughly 49% of them singletons. Material for sequencing was blood. The receptors derive from a woman in her thirties or forties in good health.

The gene calls are TRBV20-1 and TRBJ1-2; TRBD1 agrees at 7 bases. This CDR3 has 13 amino acids. Germline CDR1 and CDR2: DFQATT and SNEGSKA (reference sequence). The CDR3 region has the DNA TGCAGGGACGACAGGGAAGGTGACTATGGCTACACCTTC. Its translation: CRDDREGDYGYTF.

The chain combines TRBV6-2 or TRBV6-3 with TRBJ2-4; D is uncertain. Near its end, the DNA agrees better with TRBJ2-7, so the J call may be wrong. The germline CDR1 and CDR2 sequences are MNHEY and SVGEGT. The CDR3 has 16 amino acids. The CDR3 loop reads CASTIRAGRSSYEQYF. The CDR3 region has the DNA TGTGCCAGCACCATACGGGCAGGACGGTCGTCCTACGAGCAGTACTTC.

This chain joins TRBV5-1 and TRBJ2-5; 7 nucleotides agree with TRBD1. Germline CDR1 reads SGHRS; CDR2 reads YFSETQ. The length of the CDR3 is 14 residues. J gave up 5 bases and V 4 bases, and 8 bases lay outside the gene matches. This CDR3 is CASSPKQGWETQYF. Here the CDR3 DNA reads TGCGCCAGCAGCCCTAAACAGGGGTGGGAGACCCAGTACTTC.

The rearrangement links TRBV25-1 to TRBJ1-6; the D gene is possibly TRBD1 (5 bases). V was shortened by 2 bases and J by 10 bases, with 12 bases between the two germline ends. Per the germline V gene, CDR1 is MGHDK and CDR2 is SYGVNS. The CDR3 runs to 14 residues. CDR3 protein: CASSENRLDSPLHF. CDR3 bases: TGTGCCAGCAGTGAAAACAGGTTAGACTCACCCCTCCACTTT.

On this clonotype itself: Germline and junction disagree at one end, which may indicate a read error. The chain couples TRBV27 to TRBJ2-4; 8 bases line up with TRBD1. This CDR3 has 14 residues. In germline, CDR1 is MNHEY, CDR2 SMNVEV (reference sequence). CDR3: CASSLSGGWDIQYF. For the CDR3, the DNA is TGTGCTAGCAGTTTATCAGGGGGCTGGGACATTCAGTACTTC.

The chain employs TRBV25-1 and TRBJ2-7, with D maybe TRBD2 (7 bases). This CDR3 region has 14 residues. V shed 3 bases and J shed 7 bases, with 16 bases lying between them. The germline V gene has CDR1 MGHDK and CDR2 SYGVNS. The CDR3 protein is CASSDPAGDNEQYF. DNA of the CDR3: TGTGCCAGCAGTGATCCGGCGGGGGACAATGAGCAGTACTTC.

This clonotype has only a few counts. The rearrangement links TRBV7-2 to TRBJ2-1, with TRBD1 as a possible D gene (6 bases). V was pared by 5 bases and J by 1 base, with 12 bases between. CDR1 and CDR2 (germline): SGHTA, FQGNSA. The CDR3 contains 15 residues. The CDR3 here is CASSQWDTSYNEQFF. CDR3 coding DNA: TGTGCCAGCAGCCAATGGGACACGTCCTACAATGAGCAGTTCTTC.